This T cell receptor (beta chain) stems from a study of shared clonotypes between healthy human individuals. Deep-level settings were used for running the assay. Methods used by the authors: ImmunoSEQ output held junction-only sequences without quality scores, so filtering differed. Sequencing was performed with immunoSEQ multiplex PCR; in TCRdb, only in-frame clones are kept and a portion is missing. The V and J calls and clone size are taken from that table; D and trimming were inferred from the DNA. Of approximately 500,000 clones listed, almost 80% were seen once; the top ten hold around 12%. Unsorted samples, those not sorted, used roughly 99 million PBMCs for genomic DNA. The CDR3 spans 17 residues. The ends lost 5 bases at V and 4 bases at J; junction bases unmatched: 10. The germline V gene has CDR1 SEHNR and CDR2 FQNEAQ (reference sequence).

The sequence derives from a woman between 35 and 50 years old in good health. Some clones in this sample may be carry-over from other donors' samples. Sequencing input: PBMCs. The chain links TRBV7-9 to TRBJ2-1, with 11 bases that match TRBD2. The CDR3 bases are TGTGCCAGCAGCCCCGTCTTGGGACTAGCGGAATACAATGAGCAGTTCTTC. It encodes CASSPVLGLAEYNEQFF.